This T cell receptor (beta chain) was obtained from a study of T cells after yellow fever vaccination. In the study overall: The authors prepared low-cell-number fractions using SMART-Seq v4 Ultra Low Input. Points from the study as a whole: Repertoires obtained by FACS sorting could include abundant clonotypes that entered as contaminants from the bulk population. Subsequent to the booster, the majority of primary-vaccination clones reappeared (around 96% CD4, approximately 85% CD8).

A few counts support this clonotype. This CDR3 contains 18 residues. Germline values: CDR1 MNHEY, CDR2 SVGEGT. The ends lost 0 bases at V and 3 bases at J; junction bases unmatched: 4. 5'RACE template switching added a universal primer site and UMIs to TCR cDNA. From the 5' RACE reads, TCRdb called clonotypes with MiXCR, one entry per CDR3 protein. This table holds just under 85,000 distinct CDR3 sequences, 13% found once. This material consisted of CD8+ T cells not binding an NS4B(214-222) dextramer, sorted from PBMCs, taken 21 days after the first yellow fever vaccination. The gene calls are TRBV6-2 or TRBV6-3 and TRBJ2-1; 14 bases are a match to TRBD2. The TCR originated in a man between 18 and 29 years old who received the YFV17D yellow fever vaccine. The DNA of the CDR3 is TGTGCCAGCAGTTACTCGACTAGCGGGGGGGAGTTCTACAATGAGCAGTTCTTC. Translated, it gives CASSYSTSGGEFYNEQFF.